This is a list of T cell receptor beta chains from one sample in a study of beta chain features in type 1 diabetes. Sequencing was performed with immunoSEQ multiplex PCR; in TCRdb, only in-frame clones are kept and a portion is missing. This sample carries about 230,000 clones, over 7.5% of them seen once, and the ten largest clones take approximately 0.03%. The specimen was naive CD4+ T cells from blood. The receptor set was obtained from a woman aged 18-30 years in good health. Both conserved end residues are part of each CDR3. A D gene is named only where the DNA matches it firmly.

j_gene	v_gene	d_gene	CDR3aa
TRBJ2-7	TRBV25-1	TRBD1	CASSDPSPGQGYYEQYF
TRBJ2-2	TRBV5-1	TRBD2	CASKPIGTRSGELFF
TRBJ2-5	TRBV30	-	CAWSGVLAVQETQYF
TRBJ1-6	TRBV7-9	-	CASSSEGTPYNSPLHF
TRBJ2-1	TRBV7-9	-	CASSLAGVRDEQFF
TRBJ2-2	TRBV19	-	CASTQLASNTGELFF
TRBJ2-3	TRBV5-5	TRBD1	CASSLGGQGKLTDTQYF
TRBJ1-1	TRBV7-9	TRBD1	CASSLAGTDGRAFF
TRBJ2-7	TRBV7-9	-	CASSFRKLTGTEQYF
TRBJ2-7	TRBV11-2	TRBD1	CASSLVKSGGIYEQYF
TRBJ2-7	TRBV5-1	TRBD2	CAKIRGLAGALGRSYEQYF
TRBJ1-1	TRBV2	TRBD1	CASKVRDRDTEAFF
TRBJ2-5	TRBV9	-	CASSSEAQQQAVTQYF
TRBJ1-2	TRBV2	-	CASSEATAGGYTF
TRBJ1-1	TRBV7-9	TRBD1	CASSPGWTGPNTEAFF
TRBJ2-7	TRBV7-2	TRBD2	CASSFPVGTSSYEQYF
TRBJ1-5	TRBV4-3	TRBD1	CASSHPRTGKDNQPQHF
TRBJ2-7	TRBV5-1	-	CASSLGRPATYEQYF
TRBJ2-2	TRBV7-9	-	CASSFLGTSNTGELFF
TRBJ1-5	TRBV6-1	TRBD1	CASSEAGRGDSQPQHF
TRBJ1-2	TRBV7-9	-	CASSLGGMERQGYTF
TRBJ2-3	TRBV5-4	TRBD2	CASSQDGTSGGRDTQYF
TRBJ1-2	TRBV6-1	TRBD1	CASSEIWTGKDGYTF